This passage covers 13 T cell receptor beta chains from one sample sequenced in a study of CD8+CD57+ T cells in acquired aplastic anemia (dated by TCRdb to the late 2010s). Sequencing instrument: Illumina HiSeq 2000. Genomic DNA was used as template for profiling of TCR beta VDJ combinations and CDR3 sequences. TCRdb reran the public reads through fastp at Q25 and MiXCR, keeping productive beta chains. Every CDR3 protein is listed once, alongside the most common genes and DNA of its rows. The sample has about 190,000 distinct CDR3 sequences on record, less than 65% of them singletons. Around a sixth of the sample is in the top ten clones. The sequencing input was sorted CD4+, CD8+, or CD8+CD57+ T cells (not recorded which) from PBMCs. The receptors stem from a human donor in good health, serving as a control.

The chain employs TRBV5-8 and TRBJ1-2; D gene ambiguous. Trimming shortened V by 0 bases and J by 7 bases, and 10 bases separated the two germline ends. The CDR3 spans 13 residues. Germline CDR1 is SGHTS and CDR2 is YDEGEE. This CDR3 reads CASSLEARGGYTF. The CDR3, as DNA: TGTGCCAGCAGCTTGGAGGCCCGTGGTGGCTACACCTTC.

The CDR3 is CASRKFEGENSPLHF. The CDR3 bases are TGTGCCAGTAGAAAATTTGAGGGCGAGAACTCACCCCTCCACTTT. The J gene is TRBJ1-6, the V gene TRBV19; D is unclear. Trimming removed 6 bases at V and 10 bases at J, with 19 bases between. This CDR3 has 15 residues. From germline, CDR1 is LNHDA and CDR2 SQIVND (reference sequence).

The chain combines TRBV7-2 with TRBJ1-1; D unresolved. Trimming cost V 1 base and J 7 bases, with 13 bases left between them. The CDR3 totals 14 residues. CDR1 is SGHTA and CDR2 is FQGNSA in the germline V gene. The DNA for the CDR3 is TGTGCCAGCAGCTTAGTCGCAGGCGACAATGAAGCTTTCTTT. Translating it yields CASSLVAGDNEAFF.

The chain links TRBV2 to TRBJ1-4, with TRBD1 as a possible D gene (5 bases). The V gene's germline CDR1 is SNHLY and CDR2 FYNNEI. The V end lost 5 bases, the J end lost 6 bases, and 13 bases lay between the germline ends. There are 14 residues in the CDR3. DNA of the CDR3: TGTGCCAGCAGTCGGGACGGGGCGGATGAAAAACTGTTTTTT. Encoded protein: CASSRDGADEKLFF.

Ten or more counts support this clonotype. The chain recombines TRBV7-2 with TRBJ1-1; D gene unclear. The germline V gene has CDR1 SGHTA and CDR2 FQGNSA. The CDR3 contains 15 residues. V was clipped by 5 bases and J by 1 base, with 14 bases between them. CDR3 sequence (DNA): TGTGCCAGCAGCCCCTCCCCGGCGAGGAACACTGAAGCTTTCTTT. Encoded protein: CASSPSPARNTEAFF.

This clonotype was seen a single time. This chain connects TRBV15 to TRBJ2-1; D call uncertain. V gave up 3 bases and J gave up 9 bases, with 9 bases separating them. Germline V gives CDR1 LNHNV, CDR2 YYDKDF (reference sequence). The CDR3 contains 12 residues. CDR3 in DNA: TGTGCCACCAGCAGTCCTCTGGGTGAGCAGTTCTTC. Translated, it gives CATSSPLGEQFF.

This clonotype was observed at least ten times. The rearrangement uses TRBV9 and TRBJ1-1; D perhaps matches TRBD1 (5 bases). The CDR3 consists of 14 residues. Germline V gene lookup returns CDR1 SGDLS and CDR2 YYNGEE. Trimming shortened V by 2 bases and J by 11 bases, and 19 bases separated the two germline ends. The CDR3 nucleotides are TGTGCCAGCAGCGTCAATTACAGGAACGTGGACGCTTTCTTT. Its translation is CASSVNYRNVDAFF.

In this sample, this clonotype turned up many times. The rearrangement joins TRBV30 to TRBJ1-2; possible D gene TRBD1, 6 bases. Germline assignment: CDR1 GTSNPN and CDR2 SVGIG (reference sequence). The CDR3 loop spans 13 amino acids. V was cut by 3 bases and J by 2 bases, with 10 bases left in between. The CDR3 spells CAWRTGRNYGYTF. CDR3 sequence (DNA): TGTGCCTGGAGGACAGGAAGAAACTATGGCTACACCTTC.

Ten or more counts support this clonotype. The V call is TRBV6-1, the J call TRBJ2-1; no clear D. V lost 7 bases, J lost 0 bases, and 4 bases lay in between. The CDR3 has 12 residues. Germline-derived CDR1 and CDR2 are MNHNS and SASEGT. Written as DNA, the CDR3 is TGTGCCAGCAAATACTCCTACAATGAGCAGTTCTTC. This encodes CASKYSYNEQFF.

This chain links TRBV7-9 with TRBJ2-5; D is unresolved. Germline V gene lookup returns CDR1 SEHNR and CDR2 FQNEAQ (reference sequence). This CDR3 region has 13 residues. Between the trimmed V and J ends, which lost 8 bases and 0 bases, there was a span of 10 bases. Written as DNA, the CDR3 is TGTGCCAGCGGTCAAGGGAACCAAGAGACCCAGTACTTC. Translating it yields CASGQGNQETQYF.

This rearrangement joins TRBV5-5 to TRBJ1-4, with unresolved D. V shed 9 bases and J shed 4 bases, with 13 bases lying between them. This CDR3 has 13 residues. The germline V gene has CDR1 SGHKS and CDR2 YYEKEE (reference sequence). CDR3 coding DNA: TGTGCCACCAGACACGGGAATAATGAAAAACTGTTTTTT. Its translation: CATRHGNNEKLFF.

This clonotype came up a few times. The CDR3 loop reads CAISDSIMDQKLFF. The CDR3 DNA is TGTGCCATCAGTGACTCAATTATGGACCAAAAACTGTTTTTT. The chain recombines TRBV10-3 with TRBJ1-4; D not resolved. Per the germline V gene, CDR1 is ENHRY and CDR2 is SYGVKD. This CDR3 is built from 14 residues. With 3 bases removed from V and 9 bases from J, the gap between germline ends came to 14 bases.

With respect to this clonotype: At one end, the junction sequence differs from germline, possibly due to a read error. This chain joins TRBV15 and TRBJ2-5; 10 bases match TRBD1. Germline assignment: CDR1 LNHNV and CDR2 YYDKDF (reference sequence). The CDR3 has 16 residues. The DNA of the CDR3 is TGTGCCAGTAGTATAACGCGGGACAGGGGCCAAGGGACCCAGTACTTC. Translation: CASSITRDRGQGTQYF.